The source of this T cell receptor beta chain is a study of molecular identifiers for immune sequencing clone quantification. Whole-study findings and limits: Amid around 900,000 naive cells, spiked Jurkat TCR RNA from one cell was reportedly still detectable.

Based on a CD8+CD4-CCR7+CD45RA+ profile, naive CD8 T cells were sorted. With respect to this clonotype: Its cognate antigen is unknown.

Germline V gives CDR1 MNHEY, CDR2 SVGEGT. The V gene end was trimmed by 0 bases and the J gene end by 5 bases; junction bases not matched to a gene: 14. The CDR3 runs 19 residues. Previously reported methods and listed TCR primers produced the bulk TCR libraries. TCRdb analysed the PCR reads with MiXCR anew, one entry per CDR3 protein. The table records about 330,000 distinct CDR3 sequences, about 22% of them present only once. Sequencing was carried out using naive CD8+ T cells from blood, with Jurkat cell RNA spiked in. Sample subset: FACS-sorted CD8+CD4-CCR7+CD45RA+ naive T cells. The TCR comes from a human donor in good health. Some libraries in this study had Jurkat cell RNA spiked in. The genes are TRBV6-2 or TRBV6-3 and TRBJ1-5; 9 bases line up with TRBD1. CDR3 residues: CASSYSSGTGGAGYQPQHF. In DNA, the CDR3 is TGTGCCAGCAGTTACTCATCTGGTACAGGGGGCGCGGGCTATCAGCCCCAGCATTTT.